A single sample gave rise to the 8 T cell receptor beta chains below, sequenced in a study of human T cells and chemical hapten exposure. Time point: patch test 1, 2 weeks after DPC sensitization. The treatment here: therapeutic diphenylcyclopropenone sensitization with weekly scalp DPC. MiXCR, applied by TCRdb to the RACE reads, yields one record per CDR3 protein. This sample carries some 400,000 distinct CDR3 sequences, roughly 4.8% of them seen once, and the ten largest clones take around 2.3%. Sequences were derived from whole blood, sampled in connection with sensitization to the hapten diphenylcyclopropenone (DPC). Every receptor here comes from a woman in her fifties or sixties with alopecia areata. Some clones in this sample may be carry-over from other donors' samples.

The sample holds many counts of this clonotype. The DNA for the CDR3 is TGTGCCAGCAGTTACTCGAAGGCAGAGTCCTACAATGAGCAGTTCTTC. Its translation: CASSYSKAESYNEQFF. The chain couples TRBV6-2 or TRBV6-3 to TRBJ2-1; D is undetermined. The V end lost 0 bases, the J end lost 1 base, and 10 bases lay between the germline ends. The CDR3 is 16 residues long. Germline CDR1 MNHEY, CDR2 SVGEGT.

This clonotype was observed a handful of times. Written as DNA, the CDR3 is TGTGCCAGCAGTCCAGGGGAAATGAACACTGAAGCTTTCTTT. Translated, it gives CASSPGEMNTEAFF. The genes are TRBV27 and TRBJ1-1, with D perhaps matching TRBD1 (6 bases). V lost 5 bases and J lost 0, with 10 bases in between. CDR1 is MNHEY and CDR2 is SMNVEV in the germline V gene (reference sequence). This CDR3 is 14 amino acids long.

This clonotype appeared many times. The chain carries TRBV7-2 and TRBJ1-6, with D unclear. Germline lookup yields CDR1 SGHTA and CDR2 FQGNSA. The germline V and J ends were trimmed by 5 bases and 10 bases, with 15 bases remaining between them. This CDR3 is built from 14 residues. In nucleotides, the CDR3 is TGTGCCAGCAGCGGGTCGCTAACGGGATCACCCCTCCACTTT. Amino acid sequence: CASSGSLTGSPLHF.

A remark on this clonotype: The junction departs from the called germline gene at one end, perhaps through a read error. The rearrangement joins TRBV20-1 to TRBJ2-3, with 8 bases identical to TRBD2. CDR1 is DFQATT and CDR2 is SNEGSKA in the germline V gene (reference sequence). The CDR3 runs to 15 residues. CDR3 DNA: TGCAGTGCTATAGATAAGCGGACTAGCACAGATATGCAGTATTTT. This encodes CSAIDKRTSTDMQYF.

CDR3 in amino acids: CASSPGTGGMDEQYF. The CDR3 region has the DNA TGCGCCAGCAGCCCAGGGACAGGGGGCATGGACGAGCAGTACTTC. The rearrangement links TRBV5-1 to TRBJ2-7; the match to TRBD1 covers 12 bases. The V segment lost 4 bases and the J segment 5 bases; nucleotides outside the gene matches: 7. Germline V gives CDR1 SGHRS, CDR2 YFSETQ. This CDR3 comprises 15 residues.

Comment on this clonotype: A read error is possible here, since a much larger clone lies one base away. No DNA is shown, since the ends of the CDR3 on it are uncertain; the CDR3 is the one TCRdb lists. This rearrangement joins TRBV3-1 to TRBJ1-5; the table calls TRBD1, which could not be checked here. The CDR3 adds up to 15 amino acids, both ends counted. CDR1 LGHDT and CDR2 YNNKEL come from the germline V gene (reference sequence). CDR3 region: CASSQVGTGNQPQLF.

This clonotype was found many times. The V call is TRBV5-1, the J call TRBJ2-7, with no clear D. V was cut by 3 bases and J by 5 bases, with 15 bases left in between. The CDR3 has 14 residues. Germline CDR1 and CDR2: SGHRS and YFSETQ. CDR3 protein: CASSSGPLRDEQYF. The CDR3 coding sequence is TGCGCCAGCAGCTCGGGCCCCTTAAGAGACGAGCAGTACTTC.

This clonotype has just a few counts. The V gene is TRBV12-3 or TRBV12-4, the J gene TRBJ1-5; D gene unclear. The CDR3 contains 15 residues. With 3 bases removed from V and 7 bases from J, the gap between germline ends came to 16 bases. The CDR3 sequence is CASSFESGGLQPQHF. The CDR3 coding sequence is TGTGCCAGCAGTTTCGAGAGTGGAGGGTTACAGCCCCAGCATTTT.